What follows are 18 T cell receptor beta chains derived from one specimen sequenced in a study of beta chain features in type 1 diabetes. Study results and limitations: Shortening of TCRB CDR3s, moderate but significant, appeared in all four CD4+ subsets of Type 1 diabetes patients.

For these receptors, no antigen is known. Sequencing targeted expressed TCRB transcripts, as all isolated RNA had been reverse transcribed. Only in-frame clones appear in the TCRdb table, and some are missing; sequencing was by immunoSEQ multiplex PCR. Here the sample spans 150,000 or so clones, 50% to 70% being singletons. The sequenced sample consisted of naive CD4+ T cells from blood. The receptors were sampled from a man aged 25-45 years with type 1 diabetes.

The chain has TRBV7-9 and TRBJ1-2; TRBD1 matches at 7 bases. V lost 5 bases, J lost 3 bases, and 6 bases stayed unmatched. Germline assignment: CDR1 SEHNR and CDR2 FQNEAQ (reference sequence). This CDR3 is 14 amino acids long. The CDR3 DNA is TGTGCCAGCAGCGTAAGGGGGCAAGACTATGGCTACACCTTC. Its protein is CASSVRGQDYGYTF.

The rearrangement joins TRBV7-2 to TRBJ2-5, with D unclear. The CDR3 contains 14 residues. Per the germline V gene, CDR1 is SGHTA and CDR2 is FQGNSA. Trimming took off 2 bases at V and 4 bases at J, with 11 bases between the two ends. CDR3: CASSLLGFRETQYF. CDR3 nucleotide sequence: TGTGCCAGCAGCTTACTTGGGTTTCGAGAGACCCAGTACTTC.

The chain employs TRBV27 and TRBJ2-7; D might be TRBD1 (5 bases). CDR3 size: 15 residues. V lost 6 bases and J 9 bases, leaving 24 bases between the germline ends. The germline V gene encodes CDR1 MNHEY and CDR2 SMNVEV (reference sequence). The CDR3 DNA reads TGTGCCAGCAGCACCATTGTGGCAGGGATAAGTCTGCAGTACTTC. It yields the protein CASSTIVAGISLQYF.

The V call is TRBV9, the J call TRBJ1-2; 10 bases line up with TRBD1. CDR1 and CDR2 (germline): SGDLS, YYNGEE. V lost 4 bases, J lost 2 bases, and 5 bases stayed unmatched. The CDR3 covers 15 residues. CDR3 amino acids: CASSTRDRGNYGYTF. The CDR3 bases are TGTGCCAGCAGCACCCGGGACAGGGGCAACTATGGCTACACCTTC.

The chain recombines TRBV30 with TRBJ1-2; D possibly corresponds to TRBD1 (6 bases). Germline V gene data show CDR1 as GTSNPN and CDR2 as SVGIG (reference sequence). Trimming stripped 1 base from V and 4 bases from J, with 10 bases between. CDR3 size: 13 residues. The CDR3 region is CAWSADRSYGYTF. The CDR3 region has the DNA TGTGCCTGGAGTGCCGACAGGAGCTATGGCTACACCTTC.

This clone was found a few times. The sample contains more than one DNA sequence encoding this CDR3. The chain recombines TRBV18 with TRBJ2-3; perhaps TRBD1 as D (5 bases). V lost 0 bases and J 4 bases, leaving 5 bases between the germline ends. The length of the CDR3 is 13 residues. Per the germline V gene, CDR1 is KGHSH and CDR2 is LQKENI. CDR3: CASSPPGADTQYF. The CDR3 DNA reads as TGTGCCAGCTCACCACCAGGGGCAGATACGCAGTATTTT.

The chain recombines TRBV9 with TRBJ2-3, with D perhaps TRBD2 (6 bases). The V gene's germline CDR1 is SGDLS and CDR2 YYNGEE. The germline V and J ends were trimmed by 6 bases and 0 bases, with 8 bases remaining between them. The length of the CDR3 is 13 residues. CDR3 sequence reads: CASTRDSTDTQYF. CDR3 nucleotide sequence: TGTGCCAGCACGCGGGACAGCACAGATACGCAGTATTTT.

Points on this clone: Distinct nucleotide sequences in the sample also encode this CDR3. The chain employs TRBV29-1 and TRBJ1-2; perhaps TRBD1 as D (6 bases). The V end lost 4 bases, the J end lost 5 bases, and 8 bases lay between the germline ends. The germline V gene encodes CDR1 SQVTM and CDR2 ANQGSEA. CDR3 length equals 11 residues. CDR3 loop: CSVGTVYGYTF. CDR3 nucleotide sequence: TGCAGCGTTGGGACAGTATATGGCTACACCTTC.

V usage is TRBV28 and J usage is TRBJ2-1; 10 bases match TRBD2. The CDR3 length is 15 residues. The ends lost 8 bases at V and 0 bases at J; junction bases unmatched: 4. Germline V gives CDR1 MDHEN, CDR2 SYDVKM. This CDR3 is CASALAGTSYNEQFF. The CDR3 DNA reads TGTGCCAGCGCACTAGCGGGGACCTCCTACAATGAGCAGTTCTTC.

V and J are TRBV28 and TRBJ1-4; 10 bases are shared with TRBD1. This CDR3 has 14 residues. Germline V gives CDR1 MDHEN, CDR2 SYDVKM. The junction had 5 bases not matched to a gene; V was cut back by 6 bases and J by 7 bases. The chain's CDR3 is CASRGTGDSEKLFF. The CDR3 DNA is TGTGCCAGCAGAGGGACAGGGGATAGTGAAAAACTGTTTTTT.

This clone was seen only a few times. The chain uses TRBV4-1 and TRBJ2-1; the match to TRBD1 covers 8 bases. In germline, CDR1 is MGHRA, CDR2 YSYEKL. The CDR3 length is 17 residues. V dropped 3 bases and J dropped 0; count of bases not matched to a gene: 7. DNA for the CDR3: TGCGCCAGCAGCCAGGATACAGGGGGGAGCTCCTACAATGAGCAGTTCTTC. Encoded protein: CASSQDTGGSSYNEQFF.

V usage is TRBV5-1 and J usage is TRBJ2-1; 8 nucleotides match TRBD1. From germline, CDR1 is SGHRS and CDR2 YFSETQ. V dropped 4 bases and J dropped 6; count of bases not matched to a gene: 15. The CDR3 runs 17 residues. The CDR3 DNA reads TGCGCCAGCAGCGACGGACAGGGTCAACTCAAAGGCAATGAGCAGTTCTTC. It specifies CASSDGQGQLKGNEQFF.

This chain uses TRBV4-3 with TRBJ2-1, with a tentative D call TRBD1 (5 bases). The CDR3 sequence is 14 residues long. Trimming stripped 0 bases from V and 5 bases from J, with 8 bases between. Germline CDR1 and CDR2: LGHNA and YSLEER. The CDR3 sequence is CASSQEARDNEQFF. The CDR3 nucleotides are TGCGCCAGCAGCCAAGAAGCCAGGGACAATGAGCAGTTCTTC.

V usage is TRBV10-3 and J usage is TRBJ2-5; TRBD2 matches 8 bases. V lost 3 bases and J lost 5; bases outside the gene matches: 5. CDR1 and CDR2 (germline): ENHRY, SYGVKD. The CDR3 runs 14 residues. This CDR3 is CAISDATSAETQYF. As DNA, the CDR3 is TGTGCCATCAGTGACGCGACTAGCGCGGAGACCCAGTACTTC.

This chain links TRBV7-8 with TRBJ2-7; D may be TRBD1 or TRBD2 (5 bases each). Germline CDR1 is SGHVS and CDR2 is FQNEAQ. This CDR3 region has 15 residues. Trimming removed 4 bases from V and 3 bases from J, with 16 bases in between. CDR3 in amino acids: CASSSPGPRIYEQYF. The CDR3 DNA reads TGTGCCAGCAGCTCCCCGGGACCCCGCATCTACGAGCAGTACTTC.

The chain recombines TRBV30 with TRBJ1-3, with TRBD1 identical over 10 bases. From germline, CDR1 is GTSNPN and CDR2 SVGIG (reference sequence). This CDR3 has 13 residues. V shed 2 bases and J 7 bases; nucleotides not matched to a gene: 2. CDR3 nucleotide sequence: TGTGCCTGGAGTCCGGACAGGGGGAACACCATATATTTT. Translated, it gives CAWSPDRGNTIYF.

This chain connects TRBV9 to TRBJ2-5; D remains unclear. Deletions cut 4 bases from V and 5 bases from J, with 15 bases between. CDR3 length equals 14 residues. Germline lookup yields CDR1 SGDLS and CDR2 YYNGEE. The CDR3 nucleotides read TGTGCCAGCAGCCTGCTGGACCAAGGGGAGACCCAGTACTTC. Residues: CASSLLDQGETQYF.

The J gene is TRBJ2-6, the V gene TRBV10-3, with D perhaps matching TRBD2 (6 bases). The V gene lost 2 bases and the J gene lost 1 base, with 6 bases spanning the gap. Germline V gene sequence: CDR1 ENHRY, CDR2 SYGVKD. This CDR3 spans 15 amino acids. CDR3 protein: CAISEAGSGANVLTF. Written as DNA, the CDR3 is TGTGCCATCAGTGAGGCGGGGTCTGGGGCCAACGTCCTGACTTTC.